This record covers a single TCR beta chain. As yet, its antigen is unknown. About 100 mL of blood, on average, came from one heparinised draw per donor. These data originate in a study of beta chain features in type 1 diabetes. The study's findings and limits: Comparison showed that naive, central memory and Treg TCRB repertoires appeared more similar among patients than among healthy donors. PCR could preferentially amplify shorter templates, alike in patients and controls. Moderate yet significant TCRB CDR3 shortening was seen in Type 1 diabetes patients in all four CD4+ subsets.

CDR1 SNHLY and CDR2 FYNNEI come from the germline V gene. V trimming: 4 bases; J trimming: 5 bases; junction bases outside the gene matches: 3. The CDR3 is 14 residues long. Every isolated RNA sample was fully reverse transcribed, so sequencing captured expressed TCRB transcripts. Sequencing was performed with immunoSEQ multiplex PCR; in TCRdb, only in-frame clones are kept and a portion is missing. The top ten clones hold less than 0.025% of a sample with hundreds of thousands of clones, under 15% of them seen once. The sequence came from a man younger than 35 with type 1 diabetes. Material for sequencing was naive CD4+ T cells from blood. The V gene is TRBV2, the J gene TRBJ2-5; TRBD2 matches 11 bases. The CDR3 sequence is CASSGLAGRETQYF. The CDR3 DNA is TGTGCCAGCAGTGGACTAGCGGGGAGGGAGACCCAGTACTTC.